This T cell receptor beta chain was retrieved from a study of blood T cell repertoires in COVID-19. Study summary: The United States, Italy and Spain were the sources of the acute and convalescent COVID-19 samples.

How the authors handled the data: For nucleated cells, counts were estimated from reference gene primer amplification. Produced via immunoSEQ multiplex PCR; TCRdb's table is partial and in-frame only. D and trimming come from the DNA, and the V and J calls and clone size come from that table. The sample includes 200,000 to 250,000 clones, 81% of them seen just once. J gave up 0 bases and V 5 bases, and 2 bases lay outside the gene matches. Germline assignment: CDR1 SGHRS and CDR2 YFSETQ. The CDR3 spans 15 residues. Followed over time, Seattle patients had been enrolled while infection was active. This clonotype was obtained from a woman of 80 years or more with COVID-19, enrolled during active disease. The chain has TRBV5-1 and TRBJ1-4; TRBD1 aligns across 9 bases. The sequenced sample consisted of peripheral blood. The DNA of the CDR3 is TGCGCCAGCAGGGGACAGGGAGCAACTAATGAAAAACTGTTTTTT. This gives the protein CASRGQGATNEKLFF.